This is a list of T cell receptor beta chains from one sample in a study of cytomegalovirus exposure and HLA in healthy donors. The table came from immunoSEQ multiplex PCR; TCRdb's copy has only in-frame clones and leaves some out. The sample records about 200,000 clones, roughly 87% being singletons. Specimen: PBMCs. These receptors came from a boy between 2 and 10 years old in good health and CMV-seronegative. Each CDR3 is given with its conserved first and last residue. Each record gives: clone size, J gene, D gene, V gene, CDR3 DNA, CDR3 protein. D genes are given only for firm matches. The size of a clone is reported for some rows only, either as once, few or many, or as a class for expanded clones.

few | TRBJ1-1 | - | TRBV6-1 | TGTGCCAGCAGTGATTCGGTCCCAGAAGCTTTCTTT | CASSDSVPEAFF
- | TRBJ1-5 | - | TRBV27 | TGTGCCAGCAGACAATCAGGGGGCAATCAGCCCCAGCATTTT | CASRQSGGNQPQHF
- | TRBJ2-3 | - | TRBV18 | TGTGCCAGCTCACCACTCGGCACAGATACGCAGTATTTT | CASSPLGTDTQYF
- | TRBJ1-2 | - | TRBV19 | TGTGCCAGTAGTATGGGGCTATACTATGGCTACACCTTC | CASSMGLYYGYTF
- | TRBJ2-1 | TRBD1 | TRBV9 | TGTGCCAGCAGCATTCCGGACAGGGTCAATGAGCAGTTCTTC | CASSIPDRVNEQFF
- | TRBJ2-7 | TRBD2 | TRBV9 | TGTGCCAGCAGCGTAGAGGGAGGGGCCAGCTCCTACGAGCAGTACTTC | CASSVEGGASSYEQYF
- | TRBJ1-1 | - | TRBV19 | TGTGCCAGTAGTACAGCCTCAGGGGACACTGAAGCTTTCTTT | CASSTASGDTEAFF
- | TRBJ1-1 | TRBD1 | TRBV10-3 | TGTGCCATCCGCCCAGGGGGTAACACTGAAGCTTTCTTT | CAIRPGGNTEAFF
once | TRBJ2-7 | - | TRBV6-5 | TGTGCCAGCAGCTACCTCTACGAGCAGTACTTC | CASSYLYEQYF
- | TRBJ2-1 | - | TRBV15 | TGTGCCACCAGTTCACTCCGGGAGCCGACCAATGAGCAGTTCTTC | CATSSLREPTNEQFF
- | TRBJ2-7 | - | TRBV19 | TGTGCCAGTAGGACAGGCTACGAGCAGTACTTC | CASRTGYEQYF
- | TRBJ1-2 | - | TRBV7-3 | TGTGCCAGCAGCCCCACGGGGAGGGACTATGGCTACACCTTC | CASSPTGRDYGYTF
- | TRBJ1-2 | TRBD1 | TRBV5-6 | TGTGCCAGCAGCTTGGTGACAGGGGGCTGGAACTATGGCTACACCTTC | CASSLVTGGWNYGYTF
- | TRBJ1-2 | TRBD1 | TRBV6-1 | TGTGCCAGCAGTAGACAGGGGTACATGGGGGGCTACACCTTC | CASSRQGYMGGYTF
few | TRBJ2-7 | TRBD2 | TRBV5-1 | TGCGCCAGCAGCCCGACTAGCGGGAGTCTACTGGTTTACGAGCAGTACTTC | CASSPTSGSLLVYEQYF
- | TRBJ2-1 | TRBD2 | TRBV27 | TGTGCCAGCAGTTTACCACCCCAGACTAGCGGGGTTTACAATGAGCAGTTCTTC | CASSLPPQTSGVYNEQFF